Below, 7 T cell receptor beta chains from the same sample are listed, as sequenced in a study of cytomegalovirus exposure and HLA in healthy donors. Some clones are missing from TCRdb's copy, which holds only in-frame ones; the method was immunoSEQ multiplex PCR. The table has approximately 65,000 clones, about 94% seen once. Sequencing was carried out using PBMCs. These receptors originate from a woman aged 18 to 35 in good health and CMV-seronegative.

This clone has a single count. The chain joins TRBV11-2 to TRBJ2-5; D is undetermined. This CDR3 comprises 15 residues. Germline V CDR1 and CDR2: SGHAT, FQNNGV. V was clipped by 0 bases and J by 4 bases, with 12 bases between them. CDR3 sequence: CASSLELSRVETQYF. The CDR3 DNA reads TGTGCCAGCAGCTTAGAACTCTCCCGGGTAGAGACCCAGTACTTC.

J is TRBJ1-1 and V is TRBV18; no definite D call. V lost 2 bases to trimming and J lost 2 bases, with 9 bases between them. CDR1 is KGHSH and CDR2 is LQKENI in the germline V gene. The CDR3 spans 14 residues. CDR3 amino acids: CASSPGGVNTEAFF. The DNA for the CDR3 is TGTGCCAGCTCACCAGGAGGAGTCAACACTGAAGCTTTCTTT.

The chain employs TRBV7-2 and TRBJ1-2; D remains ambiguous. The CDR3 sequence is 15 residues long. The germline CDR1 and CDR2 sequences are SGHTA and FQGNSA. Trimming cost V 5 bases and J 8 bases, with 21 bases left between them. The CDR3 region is CASSQAREGSGGYTF. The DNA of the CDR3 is TGTGCCAGCAGCCAAGCTCGGGAAGGGTCGGGAGGCTACACCTTC.

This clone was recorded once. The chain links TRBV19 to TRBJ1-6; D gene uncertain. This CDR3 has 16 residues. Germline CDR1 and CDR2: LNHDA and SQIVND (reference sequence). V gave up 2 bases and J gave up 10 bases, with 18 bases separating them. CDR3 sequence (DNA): TGTGCCAGTAGTATAAATTCTGGCGGTACTCGGTCACCCCTCCACTTT. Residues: CASSINSGGTRSPLHF.

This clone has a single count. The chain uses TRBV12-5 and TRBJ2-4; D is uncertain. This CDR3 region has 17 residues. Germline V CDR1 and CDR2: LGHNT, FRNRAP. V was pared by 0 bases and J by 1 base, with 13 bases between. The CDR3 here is CASGLVLSLAAKNIQYF. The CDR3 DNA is TGTGCTAGTGGTTTGGTACTAAGCCTCGCGGCCAAAAACATTCAGTACTTC. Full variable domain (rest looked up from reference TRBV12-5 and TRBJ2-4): DARVTQTPRHKVTEMGQEVTMRCQPILGHNTVFWYRQTMMQGLELLAYFRNRAPLDDSGMPKDRFSAEMPDATLATLKIQPSEPRDSAVYFCASGLVLSLAAKNIQYFGAGTRLSVL.

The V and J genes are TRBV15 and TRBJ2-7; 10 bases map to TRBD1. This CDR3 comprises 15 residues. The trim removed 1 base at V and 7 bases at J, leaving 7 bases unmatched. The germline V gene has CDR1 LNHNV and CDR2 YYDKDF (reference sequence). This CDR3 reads CATSRGRTGGREQYF. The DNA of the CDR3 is TGTGCCACCAGCAGAGGGCGGACAGGGGGTCGTGAGCAGTACTTC. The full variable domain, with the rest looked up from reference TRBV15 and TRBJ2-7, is DAMVIQNPRYQVTQFGKPVTLSCSQTLNHNVMYWYQQKSSQAPKLLFHYYDKDFNNEADTPDNFQSRRPNTSFCFLDIRSPGLGDTAMYLCATSRGRTGGREQYFGPGTRLTVT.

As DNA, the CDR3 is TGTGCCAGCAGGCAGACAGGGGACTACACTGAAGCTTTCTTT. Its translation is CASRQTGDYTEAFF. This sequence joins TRBV27 and TRBJ1-1; 8 bases map to TRBD1. Losses at the gene ends were 6 bases for V and 3 bases for J; bases not matched to a gene: 6. CDR3 length: 14 amino acids. Per the germline V gene, CDR1 is MNHEY and CDR2 is SMNVEV (reference sequence).